This passage covers 14 T cell receptor beta chains from one sample sequenced in a study of beta chain features in type 1 diabetes. Overall study findings and caveats: Type 1 diabetes patients had moderately but significantly shorter TCRB CDR3s in all four CD4+ subsets.

The study reverse transcribed the entire isolated RNA, so it sequenced expressed TCRB transcripts. TCRdb's copy holds only in-frame clones and misses some; the assay was immunoSEQ multiplex PCR. The repertoire holds around 250,000 clones, with around 20% as singletons. Their target antigens are unknown. Input material: naive CD4+ T cells from blood. Source of these receptors: a woman aged 40 to 50 with type 1 diabetes.

The rearrangement joins TRBV7-2 to TRBJ2-5; D gene ambiguous. The V and J ends lost 7 bases and 5 bases respectively, with 14 bases between them. This CDR3 has 13 residues. CDR1 SGHTA and CDR2 FQGNSA come from the germline V gene. The CDR3 protein is CASMPGVRETQYF. The CDR3, as DNA: TGTGCCAGCATGCCCGGTGTTCGGGAGACCCAGTACTTC.

This clone was observed a handful of times. CDR3 protein: CASSDGLSFDIQYF. CDR3 sequence (DNA): TGTGCCAGCAGCGACGGACTATCGTTTGACATTCAGTACTTC. This chain links TRBV9 with TRBJ2-4, with TRBD2 as a possible D gene (6 bases). V dropped 3 bases and J dropped 8 bases, with 15 bases sitting between them. Per the germline V gene, CDR1 is SGDLS and CDR2 is YYNGEE. The length of the CDR3 is 14 residues.

The sample holds a few counts of this clone. This chain's CDR3 is CASRLAGTSVYEQYF. The CDR3 DNA reads as TGTGCCAGCAGGTTAGCCGGGACTAGCGTCTACGAGCAGTACTTC. This chain connects TRBV5-4 to TRBJ2-7; 10 positions match TRBD2. This CDR3 is built from 15 residues. Germline-derived CDR1 and CDR2 are SGHNT and YYREEE (reference sequence). V lost 5 bases and J lost 3; bases outside the gene matches: 8. Full variable domain (rest looked up from reference TRBV5-4 and TRBJ2-7): ETGVTQSPTHLIKTRGQQVTLRCSSQSGHNTVSWYQQALGQGPQFIFQYYREEENGRGNFPPRFSGLQFPNYSSELNVNALELDDSALYLCASRLAGTSVYEQYFGPGTRLTVT.

This chain connects TRBV4-3 to TRBJ2-2; D is possibly TRBD2 (7 bases). This CDR3 has 18 amino acids. The V gene's germline CDR1 is LGHNA and CDR2 YSLEER. The germline V and J ends were trimmed by 3 bases and 2 bases, with 19 bases remaining between them. CDR3 sequence reads: CASSQGSGGGLNTGELFF. In DNA, the CDR3 is TGCGCCAGCAGCCAGGGGTCGGGCGGGGGCCTTAACACCGGGGAGCTGTTTTTT.

This clone was seen a few times. The chain is built from TRBV6-6 and TRBJ2-1, with 8 bases fitting TRBD1. The germline V gene has CDR1 MNHNY and CDR2 SVGAGI (reference sequence). This CDR3 spans 15 amino acids. V shed 4 bases, J shed 8 bases, and the junction held 10 bases outside the gene matches. The CDR3 DNA follows: TGTGCCAGCAGTTTCGGACAGGGAGCGGCCGATGAGCAGTTCTTC. Translation: CASSFGQGAADEQFF.

The table lists this clone with a few counts. The sample holds other DNA sequences that translate to the same CDR3. The chain recombines TRBV29-1 with TRBJ2-5; 7 positions agree with TRBD1. The germline CDR1 and CDR2 sequences are SQVTM and ANQGSEA. J gave up 2 bases and V 4 bases, and 7 bases lay outside the gene matches. The CDR3 runs to 14 residues. CDR3 bases: TGCAGCGTTGGCCGGGACAGAGTGCAAGAGACCCAGTACTTC. It specifies CSVGRDRVQETQYF.

V gene TRBV9 combines with J gene TRBJ1-1; 10 bases are a match to TRBD1. This CDR3 is built from 16 residues. Germline V gives CDR1 SGDLS, CDR2 YYNGEE. The V gene end was trimmed by 4 bases and the J gene end by 2 bases; junction bases not matched to a gene: 8. The CDR3 sequence: CASSFSRDRGNTEAFF. In DNA form, the CDR3 reads TGTGCCAGCAGCTTTAGCCGGGACAGGGGTAACACTGAAGCTTTCTTT.

This clone was recorded a few times. The chain has TRBV6-5 and TRBJ2-7; TRBD2 agrees at 8 bases. Per germline, CDR1 MNHEY and CDR2 SVGAGI. Trimming at V came to 5 bases and at J to 2 bases, leaving 5 bases not matched to a gene. The CDR3 is 14 amino acids. CDR3 sequence reads: CASSTIAGPYEQYF. The CDR3 coding sequence is TGTGCCAGCAGTACGATAGCGGGGCCCTACGAGCAGTACTTC.

This rearrangement joins TRBV4-3 to TRBJ1-6; D remains unclear. The CDR3 has 15 amino acids. CDR1 and CDR2 from the germline V gene are LGHNA and YSLEER. V lost 4 bases and J 3 bases, leaving 10 bases between the germline ends. CDR3 nucleotide sequence: TGCGCCAGCAGCCGGTACGGGGACTATAATTCACCCCTCCACTTT. Residues: CASSRYGDYNSPLHF.

The chain employs TRBV7-9 and TRBJ2-1; D not certain. This CDR3 is 12 amino acids long. In germline, CDR1 is SEHNR, CDR2 FQNEAQ (reference sequence). Trimming cost V 5 bases and J 14 bases, with 16 bases left between them. The CDR3 region is CASSPTTSPKFF. DNA for the CDR3: TGTGCCAGCAGCCCTACGACTTCGCCAAAGTTCTTC.

This rearrangement joins TRBV29-1 to TRBJ2-7, with TRBD2 as a possible D gene (6 bases). The germline V and J ends were trimmed by 2 bases and 4 bases, with 9 bases remaining between them. The CDR3 has 12 amino acids. Germline assignment: CDR1 SQVTM and CDR2 ANQGSEA. Here the CDR3 reads CSVEKGGYEQYF. The CDR3 bases are TGCAGCGTTGAAAAAGGAGGGTACGAGCAGTACTTC.

Only a few counts were recorded for this clone. V gene TRBV10-3 combines with J gene TRBJ2-7; possible D gene TRBD1, 6 bases. The CDR3 sequence is 12 residues long. The V gene lost 8 bases and the J gene lost 0 bases, with 8 bases spanning the gap. Germline V gene data show CDR1 as ENHRY and CDR2 as SYGVKD. Here the CDR3 reads CAIGQNSYEQYF. In nucleotides, the CDR3 is TGTGCCATCGGACAGAACTCCTACGAGCAGTACTTC.

The rearrangement joins TRBV7-2 to TRBJ2-5, with D possibly matching TRBD1 (6 bases). This CDR3 has 14 residues. Per germline, CDR1 SGHTA and CDR2 FQGNSA. Trimming took 2 bases from V and 6 from J, leaving 13 bases between them. This chain's CDR3 is CASSLLGGTKTQYF. Here the CDR3 DNA reads TGTGCCAGCAGCTTACTAGGGGGAACTAAGACCCAGTACTTC.

The V gene is TRBV5-6, the J gene TRBJ2-3, with TRBD1 as a possible D gene (6 bases). V lost 1 base and J 0 bases, leaving 9 bases between the germline ends. The CDR3 is 15 amino acids. CDR1 and CDR2 (germline): SGHDT, YYEEEE. CDR3 DNA sequence: TGTGCCAGCAGCTTGAACAGGGCTAGCACAGATACGCAGTATTTT. Translation gives CASSLNRASTDTQYF.